This T cell receptor (beta chain) was profiled in a study of T cell responses to AZD1222 COVID-19 vaccine. Study results and limitations: Of spike-specific TCRs, nearly half reportedly target regions left unmutated in variants. Clonal diversity was possibly underestimated, and the donors were mostly white British, with more females. Once two AZD1222 doses were given, Spike-specific TCR breadth and depth went up.

Sequencing was performed with immunoSEQ multiplex PCR; in TCRdb, only in-frame clones are kept and a portion is missing. Of 150,000 to 200,000 clones listed, 94% were seen once; the top ten hold about 4.6%. Comment on this clone: Its antigen remains unidentified.

The trim removed 4 bases at V and 3 bases at J, leaving 5 bases unmatched. The CDR3 consists of 16 residues. CDR1 is SGHAT, CDR2 FQNNGV, per germline. The sample in question was peripheral blood, obtained 28 days after the second AZD1222 dose. The source of this sequence is an adult who received the AZD1222 COVID-19 vaccine. The rearrangement joins TRBV11-2 to TRBJ2-3; TRBD2 matches at 12 bases. The CDR3 is CASSYGTSGLTDTQYF. The CDR3, as DNA: TGTGCCAGCAGCTATGGGACTAGCGGGTTAACAGATACGCAGTATTTT. Variable domain in full (rest from reference TRBV11-2 and TRBJ2-3): EAGVAQSPRYKIIEKRQSVAFWCNPISGHATLYWYQQILGQGPKLLIQFQNNGVVDDSQLPKDRFSAERLKGVDSTLKIQPAKLEDSAVYLCASSYGTSGLTDTQYFGPGTRLTVL.